Presented here are 29 T cell receptor beta chains from one specimen sequenced in a study of T cell repertoires in cytomegalovirus infection. These TCRs' antigens remain unknown. One entry per CDR3 protein results from TCRdb running MiXCR on the reads. The table includes some 99,000 distinct CDR3 sequences, about 30% detected once. The sequencing here drew on CD8+ T cells from cultured PBMCs, taken from culture after CMV antigen stimulation. The origin of the receptors is a human donor in good health (CMV status not recorded). Some clones in this sample may be carry-over from other donors' samples.

V and J are TRBV7-2 and TRBJ2-7, with 10 nucleotides matching TRBD2. The length of the CDR3 is 15 residues. Germline loops: CDR1 SGHTA, CDR2 FQGNSA. J gave up 5 bases and V 6 bases, and 10 bases lay outside the gene matches. The CDR3 region is CASSSLAGEHDEQYF. The CDR3 nucleotides read TGTGCCAGCAGTTCCCTAGCGGGAGAACATGACGAGCAGTACTTC.

The J gene is TRBJ2-5, the V gene TRBV5-4; D possibly corresponds to TRBD1 (6 bases). This CDR3 contains 15 residues. V dropped 4 bases and J dropped 1 base, with 14 bases sitting between them. CDR1 is SGHNT and CDR2 is YYREEE in the germline V gene (reference sequence). The CDR3 loop is CASSIPGHSQETQYF. CDR3 coding DNA: TGTGCCAGCAGCATTCCGGGACACAGCCAAGAGACCCAGTACTTC.

The table lists this clonotype with many counts. The V gene is TRBV4-1, the J gene TRBJ2-7; no reliable D call. The V end was cut by 1 base, the J end by 6 bases, with 16 bases between. This CDR3 comprises 15 residues. Germline V gives CDR1 MGHRA, CDR2 YSYEKL. CDR3 region: CASSQGLGLVSEQYF. CDR3 DNA sequence: TGCGCCAGCAGCCAAGGCCTGGGCTTGGTGTCCGAGCAGTACTTC.

The rearrangement links TRBV27 to TRBJ2-2, with 8 bases matching TRBD2. Germline lookup yields CDR1 MNHEY and CDR2 SMNVEV (reference sequence). The trim removed 2 bases at V and 3 bases at J, leaving 8 bases unmatched. The CDR3 spans 17 residues. The CDR3, as DNA: TGTGCCAGCAGTTTAGTTCCGGGGGGGCGTGACACCGGGGAGCTGTTTTTT. Translating gives CASSLVPGGRDTGELFF.

The chain combines TRBV20-1 with TRBJ2-7, with 7 bases aligning to TRBD1. The CDR3 consists of 15 residues. Germline CDR1 is DFQATT and CDR2 is SNEGSKA (reference sequence). With V trimmed by 4 bases and J by 0 bases, 9 bases remained unmatched. The CDR3 reads CSATKPDRSSYEQYF. In DNA, the CDR3 is TGCAGTGCTACAAAACCGGACAGGAGCTCCTACGAGCAGTACTTC.

The rearrangement uses TRBV20-1 and TRBJ1-2; TRBD1 aligns across 7 bases. Germline V gene data show CDR1 as DFQATT and CDR2 as SNEGSKA (reference sequence). The CDR3 is 12 residues long. Trimming took 1 base from V and 11 from J; bases not matched to a gene: 7. The CDR3 protein is CSARVGTEAYTF. Here the CDR3 DNA reads TGCAGTGCTAGAGTCGGGACAGAAGCTTACACCTTC.

This clonotype was seen ten or more times. This chain uses TRBV27 with TRBJ1-2; possible D gene TRBD1, 5 bases. The V gene's germline CDR1 is MNHEY and CDR2 SMNVEV (reference sequence). Trimming left V 5 bases short and J 6 bases short, with 10 bases between. The CDR3 spans 12 residues. CDR3 sequence: CASSADRNGYTF. CDR3 nucleotides: TGTGCCAGCAGTGCAGACAGAAATGGCTACACCTTC.

This chain uses TRBV28 with TRBJ1-1; perhaps TRBD1 as D (6 bases). The CDR3 runs to 16 residues. Trimming removed 5 bases from V and 0 bases from J, with 16 bases in between. Germline CDR1 MDHEN, CDR2 SYDVKM. The CDR3 protein is CASSRLTGGMNTEAFF. The CDR3 nucleotides are TGTGCCAGCAGTAGATTGACAGGAGGCATGAACACTGAAGCTTTCTTT.

Comments on this clonotype: Since a much larger clone is just one base distant, this may be a read error. The chain recombines TRBV12-3 or TRBV12-4 with TRBJ1-2; D is perhaps TRBD1 (5 bases). The CDR3 consists of 13 residues. CDR3 protein: CASSENPGYDYTF. The CDR3 DNA is TGTGCCAGCAGTGAAAATCCAGGGTATGACTACACCTTC.

This clonotype was counted between two and nine times. Written as DNA, the CDR3 is TGTGCCAGCAGGGGGGCCTATGCTAACTATGGCTACACCTTC. Translation gives CASRGAYANYGYTF. This chain links TRBV6-2 or TRBV6-3 with TRBJ1-2; D perhaps matches TRBD1 (6 bases). CDR3 length equals 14 residues. Germline V gene sequence: CDR1 MNHEY, CDR2 SVGEGT. V lost 6 bases and J 0 bases, leaving 11 bases between the germline ends.

This clonotype was counted between two and nine times. The rearrangement links TRBV12-3 or TRBV12-4 to TRBJ2-1; possibly TRBD1 or TRBD2 for D (6 bases each). The CDR3 length is 15 residues. With 5 bases removed from V and 5 bases from J, the gap between germline ends came to 16 bases. CDR3 in amino acids: CASSPRRGLHNEQFF. The CDR3, as DNA: TGTGCCAGCAGTCCCCGACGGGGGCTTCACAATGAGCAGTTCTTC.

J is TRBJ2-7 and V is TRBV19, with D perhaps matching TRBD1 (6 bases). This CDR3 is built from 13 residues. Germline V gene data show CDR1 as LNHDA and CDR2 as SQIVND (reference sequence). With 8 bases removed from V and 3 bases from J, the gap between germline ends came to 14 bases. CDR3 sequence: CASSGTTGYEQYF. Written as DNA, the CDR3 is TGTGCCAGTTCCGGGACAACCGGCTACGAGCAGTACTTC. Full variable domain (rest looked up from reference TRBV19 and TRBJ2-7): DGGITQSPKYLFRKEGQNVTLSCEQNLNHDAMYWYRQDPGQGLRLIYYSQIVNDFQKGDIAEGYSVSREKKESFPLTVTSAQKNPTAFYLCASSGTTGYEQYFGPGTRLTVT.

The chain carries TRBV5-6 and TRBJ2-7; perhaps D is TRBD1 or TRBD2 (5 bases each). The CDR3 is 14 amino acids. The germline CDR1 and CDR2 sequences are SGHDT and YYEEEE. The V and J ends lost 2 bases and 2 bases respectively, with 11 bases between them. The CDR3 spells CASSLGTQTYEQYF. The CDR3, as DNA: TGTGCCAGCAGCTTAGGGACCCAGACCTACGAGCAGTACTTC. Full variable domain (remainder filled in from reference TRBV5-6 and TRBJ2-7): DAGVTQSPTHLIKTRGQQVTLRCSPKSGHDTVSWYQQALGQGPQFIFQYYEEEERQRGNFPDRFSGHQFPNYSSELNVNALLLGDSALYLCASSLGTQTYEQYFGPGTRLTVT.

This chain uses TRBV2 with TRBJ2-1; 11 positions match TRBD2. With V trimmed by 0 bases and J by 0 bases, 13 bases remained unmatched. The CDR3 consists of 21 residues. Germline assignment: CDR1 SNHLY and CDR2 FYNNEI. The CDR3 bases are TGTGCCAGCAGTGAAGCGCTCGGGGCTAGCGGGGGGCCAAGCTCCTACAATGAGCAGTTCTTC. It encodes CASSEALGASGGPSSYNEQFF.

This clonotype was observed many times. The V gene is TRBV12-3 or TRBV12-4, the J gene TRBJ2-2; 7 nucleotides match TRBD1. This CDR3 has 13 residues. V shed 5 bases and J 4 bases; nucleotides not matched to a gene: 1. The chain's CDR3 is CASSPGGTGELFF. CDR3 bases: TGTGCCAGCAGTCCAGGGGGCACCGGGGAGCTGTTTTTT.

Concerning this clonotype itself: One junction end does not reproduce the germline sequence, and a read error may be involved. The genes are TRBV11-2 and TRBJ2-7; 10 bases match TRBD1. The CDR3 is 13 residues long. Germline V CDR1 and CDR2: SGHAT, FQNNGV. Here the CDR3 DNA reads TGTGCCAGCAGCTTGGTGACAGGGGGCGAGGAGTACTTC. Translated: CASSLVTGGEEYF.

The gene calls are TRBV6-1 and TRBJ2-1; TRBD2 agrees at 10 bases. The CDR3 covers 14 residues. V dropped 6 bases and J dropped 8; count of bases not matched to a gene: 7. Per the germline V gene, CDR1 is MNHNS and CDR2 is SASEGT. CDR3 coding DNA: TGTGCCAGCAGATTAGCGGGGGGAAGGGATGAGCAGTTCTTC. Translating it yields CASRLAGGRDEQFF.

Only a few counts were recorded for this clonotype. V usage is TRBV7-8 and J usage is TRBJ1-1; TRBD1 matches 7 bases. V gave up 3 bases and J gave up 0 bases; unmatched junction bases: 4. The length of the CDR3 is 15 residues. Germline CDR1 SGHVS, CDR2 FQNEAQ. CDR3 in amino acids: CASSLEGQMNTEAFF. The CDR3 region has the DNA TGTGCCAGCAGCTTGGAGGGACAGATGAACACTGAAGCTTTCTTT.

There are a few counts of this clonotype. The CDR3, as DNA: TGTGCCAGCAGCAATACCGGGACACTGAACACTGAAGCTTTCTTT. The encoded protein is CASSNTGTLNTEAFF. The chain employs TRBV6-5 and TRBJ1-1, with D possibly TRBD1 on 6 matching bases. This CDR3 is 15 amino acids long. Germline V gene lookup returns CDR1 MNHEY and CDR2 SVGAGI. Trimming shortened V by 6 bases and J by 0 bases, and 14 bases separated the two germline ends.

V usage is TRBV19 and J usage is TRBJ2-1; D gene uncertain. The V and J ends lost 1 base and 7 bases respectively, with 8 bases between them. The CDR3 contains 13 residues. Germline V lookup: CDR1 LNHDA, CDR2 SQIVND (reference sequence). The CDR3 loop is CASSIGGANEQFF. As DNA, the CDR3 is TGTGCCAGTAGTATAGGAGGCGCAAATGAGCAGTTCTTC.

The rearrangement uses TRBV5-3 and TRBJ2-3, with D unresolved. TRBV5-3 is labeled an ORF, and its function is uncertain. The germline V and J ends were trimmed by 2 bases and 4 bases, with 11 bases remaining between them. The CDR3 length is 14 residues. The CDR3, as DNA: TGTGCCAGAAGCTTTTACACTTTCCCAGATACGCAGTATTTT. Its translation: CARSFYTFPDTQYF.

This chain connects TRBV29-1 to TRBJ2-7; tentatively, D is TRBD1 or TRBD2 (6 bases each). Germline CDR1 reads SQVTM; CDR2 reads ANQGSEA. The CDR3 loop spans 13 amino acids. V was clipped by 5 bases and J by 2 bases, with 13 bases between them. CDR3 sequence (DNA): TGCAGCGTTTTGATAGGGGGGACCTACGAGCAGTACTTC. Translation: CSVLIGGTYEQYF.

The gene calls are TRBV11-2 and TRBJ1-1; TRBD1 might be the D (6 bases). The V end was cut by 4 bases, the J end by 1 base, with 7 bases between. CDR1 and CDR2 (germline): SGHAT, FQNNGV. CDR3 length: 13 amino acids. The CDR3 DNA reads as TGTGCCAGCAGCTCCAGGGGGAACACTGAAGCTTTCTTT. The encoded protein is CASSSRGNTEAFF.

The chain is built from TRBV29-1 and TRBJ2-7; D is unresolved. The CDR3 runs 11 residues. V lost 6 bases and J 4 bases, leaving 10 bases between the germline ends. CDR1 and CDR2 (germline): SQVTM, ANQGSEA. The CDR3 sequence is CSVFVKYEQYF. In DNA, the CDR3 is TGCAGCGTGTTCGTGAAGTACGAGCAGTACTTC.

The chain employs TRBV5-4 and TRBJ2-7; 8 nucleotides agree with TRBD2. Germline V gene data show CDR1 as SGHNT and CDR2 as YYREEE (reference sequence). V shed 2 bases and J 5 bases; nucleotides not matched to a gene: 12. The CDR3 is 16 residues long. CDR3: CASSLGGGTSFDEQYF. CDR3 DNA: TGTGCCAGCAGCTTAGGCGGGGGGACGAGTTTCGACGAGCAGTACTTC.

This clonotype was observed at least ten times. The chain uses TRBV7-6 and TRBJ1-2; D is unclear. The CDR3 loop spans 14 amino acids. Between the trimmed V and J ends, which lost 0 bases and 0 bases, there was a span of 5 bases. Germline V gene lookup returns CDR1 SGHVS and CDR2 FNYEAQ. CDR3 in DNA: TGTGCCAGCAGCTTAGCCAGACCTAACTATGGCTACACCTTC. Its translation is CASSLARPNYGYTF. Based on the CDR3 plus reference TRBV7-6 and TRBJ1-2, the full variable domain is GAGVSQSPRYKVTKRGQDVALRCDPISGHVSLYWYRQALGQGPEFLTYFNYEAQQDKSGLPNDRFSAERPEGSISTLTIQRTEQRDSAMYRCASSLARPNYGYTFGSGTRLTVV.

This clonotype appeared many times. This chain connects TRBV12-3 or TRBV12-4 to TRBJ2-2; D perhaps matches TRBD2 (6 bases). This CDR3 region has 14 residues. Trimming removed 7 bases from V and 5 bases from J, with 14 bases in between. The chain's CDR3 is CASNPGTPTGELFF. The CDR3 DNA sequence: TGTGCCAGCAACCCCGGGACTCCAACCGGGGAGCTGTTTTTT.

As concerns this clonotype: One base away lies a much larger clone, so this may be a sequencing read error. The chain is built from TRBV7-4 and TRBJ2-3, with D perhaps matching TRBD2 (6 bases). V gave up 5 bases and J gave up 4 bases, with 19 bases separating them. In germline, CDR1 is SGHVT, CDR2 SQSDAQ. This CDR3 contains 16 residues. DNA for the CDR3: TGTGCCAGCAGCCCACCTGGGGGAGCGGGCGCAGATACGCAGTATTTT. It yields the protein CASSPPGGAGADTQYF. The whole variable domain, remainder taken from reference TRBV7-4 and TRBJ2-3, is GAGVSQSPRYKVAKRGRDVALRCDSISGHVTLYWYRQTLGQGSEVLTYSQSDAQRDKSGRPSGRFSAERPERSVSTLKIQRTEQGDSAVYLCASSPPGGAGADTQYFGPGTRLTVL.

The chain joins TRBV5-5 to TRBJ2-7; D is undetermined. CDR3 length: 13 amino acids. V was clipped by 2 bases and J by 2 bases, with 8 bases between them. Per the germline V gene, CDR1 is SGHKS and CDR2 is YYEKEE (reference sequence). The CDR3 is CASSFMAPYEQYF. CDR3 nucleotide sequence: TGTGCCAGCAGCTTCATGGCCCCCTACGAGCAGTACTTC.